This T cell receptor (beta chain) comes out of a study of T cells after yellow fever vaccination. TCRdb redid the calling of the 5' RACE reads with MiXCR, one entry per CDR3 protein. The profile covers a few hundred thousand distinct CDR3 sequences, with approximately 7% appearing a single time and over 15% taken by the ten largest. CDR3 length: 13 amino acids. The germline V and J ends were trimmed by 6 bases and 4 bases, with 12 bases remaining between them. This clonotype occurred many times. The receptor's source is a man between 18 and 35 years old who received the YFV17D yellow fever vaccine. This rearrangement joins TRBV12-3 or TRBV12-4 to TRBJ1-1; possible D gene TRBD1, 6 bases. The material was PBMCs, obtained approximately 47 days after the first yellow fever vaccination. The CDR3 region has the DNA TGTGCCAGCAGGGCCAGGGGAGGCACTGAAGCTTTCTTT. Translated: CASRARGGTEAFF.